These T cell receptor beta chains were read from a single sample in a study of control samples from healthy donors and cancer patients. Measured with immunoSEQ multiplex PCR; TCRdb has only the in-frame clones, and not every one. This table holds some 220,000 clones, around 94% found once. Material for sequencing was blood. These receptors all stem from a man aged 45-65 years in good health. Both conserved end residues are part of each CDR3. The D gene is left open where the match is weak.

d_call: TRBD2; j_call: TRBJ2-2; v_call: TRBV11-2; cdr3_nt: TGTGCAGATCCGGCCGCGGAGCGGGAGGGCACCGGGGAGCTGTTTTTT; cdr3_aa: CADPAAEREGTGELFF
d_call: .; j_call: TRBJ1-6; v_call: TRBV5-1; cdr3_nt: TGCGCCAGCAGCTTGGGGCAGGTCCTTTCACCCCTCCACTTT; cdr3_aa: CASSLGQVLSPLHF
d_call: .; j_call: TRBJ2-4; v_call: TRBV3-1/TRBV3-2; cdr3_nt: TGTGCCAGCAGCAGCCTTTATGTAACAGGGTTAAACATTCAGTACTTC; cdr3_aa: CASSSLYVTGLNIQYF
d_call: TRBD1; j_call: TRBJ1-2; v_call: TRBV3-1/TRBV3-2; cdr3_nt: TGTGCCAGCAGCTCAACGGGGGACAGGGCTCGTGGCTACACCTTC; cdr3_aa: CASSSTGDRARGYTF
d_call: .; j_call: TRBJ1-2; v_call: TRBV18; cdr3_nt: TGTGCCAGCTCGCTAATGACAGAGGGATATGGCTACACCTTC; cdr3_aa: CASSLMTEGYGYTF
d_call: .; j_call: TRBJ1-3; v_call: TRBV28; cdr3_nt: TGTGCCAGCAGTTTACCGACCGGGACGTTGACTGGAAACACCATATATTTT; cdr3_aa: CASSLPTGTLTGNTIYF
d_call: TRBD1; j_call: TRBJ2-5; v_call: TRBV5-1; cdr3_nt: TGCGCCAGCAGCTCATCGACAGGGATTATGGAGACCCAGTACTTC; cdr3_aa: CASSSSTGIMETQYF
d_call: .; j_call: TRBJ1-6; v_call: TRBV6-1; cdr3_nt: TGTGCCAGCAGTGATGGTAATTCACCCCTCCACTTT; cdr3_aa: CASSDGNSPLHF
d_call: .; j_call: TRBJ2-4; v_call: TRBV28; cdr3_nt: TGTGCCAGCAGCATCGAATCCGCAGGGACCAAAAACATTCAGTACTTC; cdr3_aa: CASSIESAGTKNIQYF
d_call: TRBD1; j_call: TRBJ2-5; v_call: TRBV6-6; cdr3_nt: TGTGCCAGCAGTCCGGGGGGCGGGACAGGGGAAGAGACCCAGTACTTC; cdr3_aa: CASSPGGGTGEETQYF
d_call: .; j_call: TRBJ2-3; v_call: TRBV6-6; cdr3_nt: TGTGCCAGCAGTTACTCGACGTCTGCCTCTGGGGATACGCAGTATTTT; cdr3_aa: CASSYSTSASGDTQYF
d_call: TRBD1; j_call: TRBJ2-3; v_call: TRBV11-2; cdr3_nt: TGTGCCAGCAGCTTAGCATCAGGGGGCGGGTCAGATACGCAGTATTTT; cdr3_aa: CASSLASGGGSDTQYF
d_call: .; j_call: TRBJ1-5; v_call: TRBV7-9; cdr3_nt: TGTGCCAGCAGCTTAGACGGTCAGCCCCAGCATTTT; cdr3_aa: CASSLDGQPQHF